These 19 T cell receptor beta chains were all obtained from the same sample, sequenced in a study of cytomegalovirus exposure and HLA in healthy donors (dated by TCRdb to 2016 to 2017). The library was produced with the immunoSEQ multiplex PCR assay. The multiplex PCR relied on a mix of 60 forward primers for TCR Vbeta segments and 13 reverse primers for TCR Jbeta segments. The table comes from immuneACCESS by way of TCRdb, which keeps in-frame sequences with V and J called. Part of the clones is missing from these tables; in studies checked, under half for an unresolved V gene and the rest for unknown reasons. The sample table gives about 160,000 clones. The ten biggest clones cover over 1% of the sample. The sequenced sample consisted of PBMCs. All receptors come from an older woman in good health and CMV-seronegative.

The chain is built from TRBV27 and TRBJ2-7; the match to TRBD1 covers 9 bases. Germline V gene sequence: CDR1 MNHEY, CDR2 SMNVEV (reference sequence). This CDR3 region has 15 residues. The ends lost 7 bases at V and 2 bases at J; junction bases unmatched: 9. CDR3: CASTYGQGPTYEQYF. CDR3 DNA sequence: TGTGCCAGCACGTATGGACAGGGGCCAACCTACGAGCAGTACTTC.

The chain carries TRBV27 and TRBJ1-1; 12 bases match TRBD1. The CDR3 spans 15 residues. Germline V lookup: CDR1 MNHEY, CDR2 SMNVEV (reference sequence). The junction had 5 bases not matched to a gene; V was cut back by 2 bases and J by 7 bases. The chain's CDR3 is CASSLLGTGGGEAFF. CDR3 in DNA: TGTGCCAGCAGTTTACTCGGGACAGGGGGCGGTGAAGCTTTCTTT.

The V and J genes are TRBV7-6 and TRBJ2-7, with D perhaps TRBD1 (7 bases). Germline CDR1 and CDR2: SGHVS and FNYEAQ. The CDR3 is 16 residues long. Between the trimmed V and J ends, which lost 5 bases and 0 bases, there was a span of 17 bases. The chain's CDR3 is CASSPGDSEVSYEQYF. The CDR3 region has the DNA TGTGCCAGCAGCCCGGGGGACAGCGAAGTCTCCTACGAGCAGTACTTC.

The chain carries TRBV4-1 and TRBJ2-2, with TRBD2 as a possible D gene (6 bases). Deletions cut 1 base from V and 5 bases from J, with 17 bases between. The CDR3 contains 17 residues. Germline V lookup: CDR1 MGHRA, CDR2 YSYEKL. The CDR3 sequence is CASSQAQGLRGTGELFF. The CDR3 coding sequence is TGCGCCAGCAGCCAAGCCCAGGGTTTACGGGGGACCGGGGAGCTGTTTTTT.

The CDR3 protein is CAWSVLGEGLQPQHF. As DNA, the CDR3 is TGTGCCTGGAGTGTACTGGGGGAGGGTTTGCAGCCCCAGCATTTT. V gene TRBV30 combines with J gene TRBJ1-5; D perhaps matches TRBD1 (5 bases). This CDR3 is built from 15 residues. Germline V CDR1 and CDR2: GTSNPN, SVGIG (reference sequence). Deletions cut 0 bases from V and 7 bases from J, with 16 bases between.

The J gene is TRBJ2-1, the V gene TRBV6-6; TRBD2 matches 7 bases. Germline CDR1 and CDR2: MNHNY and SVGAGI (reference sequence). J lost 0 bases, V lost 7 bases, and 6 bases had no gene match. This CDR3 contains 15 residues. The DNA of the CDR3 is TGTGCCAGCACCTCGGGGGGTTTCTCCTACAATGAGCAGTTCTTC. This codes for CASTSGGFSYNEQFF.

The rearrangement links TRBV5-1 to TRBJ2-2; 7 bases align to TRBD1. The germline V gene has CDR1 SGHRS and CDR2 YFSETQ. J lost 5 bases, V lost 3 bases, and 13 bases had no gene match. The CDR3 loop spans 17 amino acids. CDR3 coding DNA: TGCGCCAGCAGCTCAGGGGGACAGAGGGTTCGGACCGGGGAGCTGTTTTTT. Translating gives CASSSGGQRVRTGELFF.

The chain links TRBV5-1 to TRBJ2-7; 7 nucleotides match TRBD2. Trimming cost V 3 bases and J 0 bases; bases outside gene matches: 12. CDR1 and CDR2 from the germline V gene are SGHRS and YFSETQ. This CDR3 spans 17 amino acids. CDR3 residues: CASSSSSGRSSSYEQYF. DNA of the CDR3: TGCGCCAGCAGCTCTTCTAGCGGCAGATCGAGCTCCTACGAGCAGTACTTC.

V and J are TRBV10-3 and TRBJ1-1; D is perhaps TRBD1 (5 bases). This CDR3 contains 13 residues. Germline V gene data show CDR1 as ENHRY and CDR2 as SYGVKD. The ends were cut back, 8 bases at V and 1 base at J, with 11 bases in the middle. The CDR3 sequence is CAIRQMGNTEAFF. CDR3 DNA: TGTGCCATCCGACAGATGGGGAACACTGAAGCTTTCTTT.

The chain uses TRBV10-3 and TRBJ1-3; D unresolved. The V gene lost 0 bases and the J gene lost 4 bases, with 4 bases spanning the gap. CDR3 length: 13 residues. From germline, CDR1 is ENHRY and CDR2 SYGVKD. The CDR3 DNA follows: TGTGCCATCAGTGAGTCAGCCGGAAACACCATATATTTT. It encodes CAISESAGNTIYF.

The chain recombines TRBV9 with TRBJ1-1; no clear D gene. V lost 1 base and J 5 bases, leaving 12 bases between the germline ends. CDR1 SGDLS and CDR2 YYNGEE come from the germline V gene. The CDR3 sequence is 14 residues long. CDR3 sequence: CASSVTPQVTEAFF. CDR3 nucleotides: TGTGCCAGCAGCGTAACACCTCAGGTAACTGAAGCTTTCTTT. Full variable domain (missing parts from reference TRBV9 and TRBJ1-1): DSGVTQTPKHLITATGQRVTLRCSPRSGDLSVYWYQQSLDQGLQFLIQYYNGEERAKGNILERFSAQQFPDLHSELNLSSLELGDSALYFCASSVTPQVTEAFFGQGTRLTVV.

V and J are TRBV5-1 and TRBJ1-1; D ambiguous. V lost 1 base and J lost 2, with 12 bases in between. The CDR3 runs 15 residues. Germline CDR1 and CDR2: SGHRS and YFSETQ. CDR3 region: CASSLLGQFNTEAFF. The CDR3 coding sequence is TGCGCCAGCAGCTTGCTTGGGCAGTTTAACACTGAAGCTTTCTTT.

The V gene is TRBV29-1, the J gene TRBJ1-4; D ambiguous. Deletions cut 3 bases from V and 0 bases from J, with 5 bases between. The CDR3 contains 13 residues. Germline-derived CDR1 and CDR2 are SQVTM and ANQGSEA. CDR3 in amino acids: CSVERATNEKLFF. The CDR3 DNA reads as TGCAGCGTTGAGCGGGCAACTAATGAAAAACTGTTTTTT. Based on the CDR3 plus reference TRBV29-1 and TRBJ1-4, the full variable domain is SAVISQKPSRDICQRGTSLTIQCQVDSQVTMMFWYRQQPGQSLTLIATANQGSEATYESGFVIDKFPISRPNLTFSTLTVSNMSPEDSSIYLCSVERATNEKLFFGSGTQLSVL.

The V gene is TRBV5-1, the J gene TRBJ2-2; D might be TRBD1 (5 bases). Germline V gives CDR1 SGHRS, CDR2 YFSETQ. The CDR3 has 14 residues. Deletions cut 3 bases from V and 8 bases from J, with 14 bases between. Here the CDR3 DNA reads TGCGCCAGCAGCTCAACAGGTTCATGGGGGGAGCTGTTTTTT. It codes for CASSSTGSWGELFF.

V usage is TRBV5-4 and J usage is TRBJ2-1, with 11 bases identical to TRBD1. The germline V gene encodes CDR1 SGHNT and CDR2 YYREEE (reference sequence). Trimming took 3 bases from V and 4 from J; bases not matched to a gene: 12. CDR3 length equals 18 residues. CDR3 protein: CASSSGVGTGGFYNEQFF. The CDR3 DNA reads TGTGCCAGCAGCTCGGGGGTCGGGACAGGGGGGTTTTACAATGAGCAGTTCTTC.

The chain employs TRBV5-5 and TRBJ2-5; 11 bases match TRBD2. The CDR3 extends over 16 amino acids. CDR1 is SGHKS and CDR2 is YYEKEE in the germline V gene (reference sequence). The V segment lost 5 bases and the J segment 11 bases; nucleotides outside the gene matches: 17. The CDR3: CASSLTGTSGRHEQYF. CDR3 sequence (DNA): TGTGCCAGCAGTCTTACCGGGACTAGCGGAAGACATGAGCAGTACTTC.

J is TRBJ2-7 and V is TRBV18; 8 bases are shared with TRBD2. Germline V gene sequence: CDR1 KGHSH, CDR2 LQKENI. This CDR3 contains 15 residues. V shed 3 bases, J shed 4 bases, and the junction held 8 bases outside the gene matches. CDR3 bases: TGTGCCAGCTCACCTTATAACGGGGGGGCATACGAGCAGTACTTC. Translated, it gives CASSPYNGGAYEQYF.

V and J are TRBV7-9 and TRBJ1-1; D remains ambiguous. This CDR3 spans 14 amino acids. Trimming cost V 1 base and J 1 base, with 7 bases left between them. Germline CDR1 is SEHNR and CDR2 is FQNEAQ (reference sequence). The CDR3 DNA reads TGTGCCAGCAGCTTAGATCAGCGGAACACTGAAGCTTTCTTT. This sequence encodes CASSLDQRNTEAFF.

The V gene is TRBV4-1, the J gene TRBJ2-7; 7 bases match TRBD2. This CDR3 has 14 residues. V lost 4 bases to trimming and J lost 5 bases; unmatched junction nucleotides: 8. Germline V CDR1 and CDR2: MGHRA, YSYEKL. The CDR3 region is CASSLRENFDEQYF. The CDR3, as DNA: TGCGCCAGCAGCCTGCGGGAGAATTTCGACGAGCAGTACTTC.